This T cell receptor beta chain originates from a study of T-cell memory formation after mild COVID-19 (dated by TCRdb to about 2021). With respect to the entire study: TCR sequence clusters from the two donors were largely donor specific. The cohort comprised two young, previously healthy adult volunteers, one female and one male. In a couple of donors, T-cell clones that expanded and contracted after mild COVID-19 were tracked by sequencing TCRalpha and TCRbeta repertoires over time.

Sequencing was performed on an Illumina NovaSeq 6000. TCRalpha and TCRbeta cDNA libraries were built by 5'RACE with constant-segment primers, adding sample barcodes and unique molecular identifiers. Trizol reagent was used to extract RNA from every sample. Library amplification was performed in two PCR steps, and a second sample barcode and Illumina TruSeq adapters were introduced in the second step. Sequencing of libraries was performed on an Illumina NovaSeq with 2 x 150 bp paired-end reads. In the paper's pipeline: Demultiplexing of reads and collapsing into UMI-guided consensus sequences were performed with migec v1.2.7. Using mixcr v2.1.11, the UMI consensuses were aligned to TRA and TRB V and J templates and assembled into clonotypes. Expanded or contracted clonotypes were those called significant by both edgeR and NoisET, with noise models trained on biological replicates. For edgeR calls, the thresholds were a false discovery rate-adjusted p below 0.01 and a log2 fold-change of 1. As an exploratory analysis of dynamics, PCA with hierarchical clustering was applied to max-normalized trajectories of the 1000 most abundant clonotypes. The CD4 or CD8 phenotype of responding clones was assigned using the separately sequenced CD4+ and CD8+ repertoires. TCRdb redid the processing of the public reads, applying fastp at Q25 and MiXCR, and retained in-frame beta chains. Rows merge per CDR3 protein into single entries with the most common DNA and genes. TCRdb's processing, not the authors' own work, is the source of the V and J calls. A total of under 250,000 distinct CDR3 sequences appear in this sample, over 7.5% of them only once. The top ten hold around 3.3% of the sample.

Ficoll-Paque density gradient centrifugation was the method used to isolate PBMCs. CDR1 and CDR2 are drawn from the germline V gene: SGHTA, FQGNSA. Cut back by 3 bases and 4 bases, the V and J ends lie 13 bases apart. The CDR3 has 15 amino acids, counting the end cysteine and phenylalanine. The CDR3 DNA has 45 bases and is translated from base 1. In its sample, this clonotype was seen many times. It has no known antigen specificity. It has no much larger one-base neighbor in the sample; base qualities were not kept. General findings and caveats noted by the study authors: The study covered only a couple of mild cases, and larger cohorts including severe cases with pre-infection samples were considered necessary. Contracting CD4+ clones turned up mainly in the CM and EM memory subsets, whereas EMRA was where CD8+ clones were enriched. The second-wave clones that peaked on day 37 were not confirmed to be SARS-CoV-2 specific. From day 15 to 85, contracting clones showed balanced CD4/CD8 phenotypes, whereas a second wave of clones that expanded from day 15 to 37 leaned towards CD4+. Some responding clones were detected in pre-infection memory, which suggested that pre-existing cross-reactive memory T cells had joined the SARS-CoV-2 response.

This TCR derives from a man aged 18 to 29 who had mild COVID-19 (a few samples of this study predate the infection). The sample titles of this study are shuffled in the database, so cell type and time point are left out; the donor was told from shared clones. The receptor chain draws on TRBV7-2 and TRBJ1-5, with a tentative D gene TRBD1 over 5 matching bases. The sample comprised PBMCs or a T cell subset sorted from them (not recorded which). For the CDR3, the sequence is CASSFARAVNQPQHF. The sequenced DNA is TGTGCCAGCAGCTTCGCCAGGGCGGTAAATCAGCCCCAGCATTTT.